The 31 T cell receptor beta chains below all came from one sample that was sequenced in a study of T cells in Graves' hyperthyroidism and ophthalmopathy. Amplification targeted TCR beta CDR3 regions from RNA transcripts. Carried out on the TCR CDR3, a first-round RT-PCR used the HTBI primer set. One entry per CDR3 protein results from TCRdb running MiXCR on the multiplex PCR reads. The table has 20,000 to 30,000 distinct CDR3 sequences, under 55% seen once; the top ten hold about a quarter. Sequencing was performed on blood. The receptors derive from a woman in her thirties or forties with Graves' hyperthyroidism that later progressed to Graves' ophthalmopathy.

This clonotype ranks as medium-sized (0.01 to 0.1%). V is TRBV7-2 and J is TRBJ2-7; 9 bases agree with TRBD2. The germline V gene encodes CDR1 SGHTA and CDR2 FQGNSA. V trimming: 5 bases; J trimming: 2 bases; junction bases outside the gene matches: 4. The CDR3 covers 14 residues. The CDR3 loop reads CASSSLAGTYEQYF. The CDR3 region has the DNA TGTGCCAGCAGCAGCCTAGCGGGAACCTACGAGCAGTACTTC. The variable domain in full, completed from reference TRBV7-2 and TRBJ2-7, reads GAGVSQSPSNKVTEKGKDVELRCDPISGHTALYWYRQSLGQGLEFLIYFQGNSAPDKSGLPSDRFSAERTGGSVSTLTIQRTQQEDSAVYLCASSSLAGTYEQYFGPGTRLTVT.

The CDR3, as DNA: TGTGCCATCAGTGAGTCCGAGAGGAGGACTAACTATGGCTACACCTTC. Translating gives CAISESERRTNYGYTF. The chain joins TRBV10-3 to TRBJ1-2, with D unclear. Germline lookup yields CDR1 ENHRY and CDR2 SYGVKD. This CDR3 spans 16 amino acids. Deletions cut 0 bases from V and 0 bases from J, with 11 bases between.

This clonotype was detected once. The chain couples TRBV20-1 to TRBJ2-1; TRBD2 matches at 8 bases. Trimming removed 6 bases from V and 5 bases from J; junction bases left unmatched: 15. The germline gives CDR1 DFQATT, CDR2 SNEGSKA (reference sequence). This CDR3 is built from 16 residues. The CDR3 DNA follows: TGCAGTGCCCACGGATATAGCGGGGTTCAAAACAATGAGCAGTTCTTC. Translation: CSAHGYSGVQNNEQFF.

The DNA for the CDR3 is TGCAGTGCTAGAGAGTTAGGGACTAGCAATGAGCAGTTCTTC. It encodes CSARELGTSNEQFF. The chain joins TRBV20-1 to TRBJ2-1; 8 bases align to TRBD2. This CDR3 has 14 residues. Losses at the gene ends were 0 bases for V and 6 bases for J; bases not matched to a gene: 4. CDR1 is DFQATT, CDR2 SNEGSKA, per germline (reference sequence).

This clonotype was recorded a few times. This chain connects TRBV7-8 to TRBJ2-7; the D gene is possibly TRBD2 (5 bases). This CDR3 is 15 amino acids long. The V gene lost 3 bases and the J gene lost 2 bases, with 14 bases spanning the gap. From germline, CDR1 is SGHVS and CDR2 FQNEAQ. CDR3 amino acids: CASSFPPGKPYEQYF. The DNA of the CDR3 is TGTGCCAGCAGCTTCCCCCCCGGGAAACCCTACGAGCAGTACTTC.

This clonotype occurred many times. The rearrangement joins TRBV11-1 to TRBJ2-3, with a weak D call TRBD1 (5 bases). Trimming removed 2 bases from V and 3 bases from J, with 9 bases in between. Germline V gene data show CDR1 as SGHAT and CDR2 as FQDESV (reference sequence). The CDR3 loop spans 14 amino acids. CDR3 region: CASSLIGATDTQYF. The DNA of the CDR3 is TGTGCCAGCAGCTTAATAGGGGCAACAGATACGCAGTATTTT.

At least ten counts were recorded for this clonotype. The chain employs TRBV28 and TRBJ1-6; D remains ambiguous. Germline CDR1 reads MDHEN; CDR2 reads SYDVKM. CDR3 size: 14 residues. V was shortened by 7 bases and J by 7 bases, with 14 bases between the two germline ends. The CDR3 DNA reads as TGTGCCAGCAAACCGGGTCACTGGAATTCACCCCTCCACTTT. This sequence encodes CASKPGHWNSPLHF.

As for this clonotype: This CDR3 fails to terminate in the conserved phenylalanine or tryptophan, so it likely reflects a read error. The chain carries TRBV5-1 and TRBJ1-4, with 11 bases fitting TRBD1. The CDR3 totals 15 residues. The V gene end was trimmed by 7 bases and the J gene end by 7 bases; junction bases not matched to a gene: 9. Germline values: CDR1 SGHRS, CDR2 YFSETQ. CDR3 in DNA: TGCGCCAGCGACGAAATGGGACAGGGGGGTGAAAAACTGTTTCTT. This encodes CASDEMGQGGEKLFL.

This clonotype was detected many times. The chain has TRBV11-1 and TRBJ2-1; possibly TRBD2 for D (6 bases). CDR3 length equals 13 residues. CDR1 and CDR2 (germline): SGHAT, FQDESV (reference sequence). Trimming cost V 5 bases and J 10 bases, with 15 bases left between them. The CDR3 DNA sequence: TGTGCCAGCAGCACGGGACTCCAGAGAGAGCAGTTCTTC. Translating it yields CASSTGLQREQFF.

In its sample, this clonotype was seen many times. The chain combines TRBV6-1 with TRBJ2-3; 10 nucleotides align to TRBD2. Germline CDR1 and CDR2: MNHNS and SASEGT. The CDR3 extends over 15 amino acids. J lost 4 bases, V lost 2 bases, and 3 bases had no gene match. This chain's CDR3 is CASSESTSGPDTQYF. CDR3 DNA sequence: TGTGCCAGCAGTGAATCGACTAGCGGGCCAGATACGCAGTATTTT.

This clonotype came up a few times. The V and J genes are TRBV25-1 and TRBJ2-1, with TRBD2 matching 12 bases. J lost 4 bases, V lost 2 bases, and 0 bases had no gene match. CDR1 MGHDK and CDR2 SYGVNS come from the germline V gene. The CDR3 runs 15 residues. The CDR3 here is CASSELAGGYNEQFF. In nucleotides, the CDR3 is TGTGCCAGCAGTGAACTAGCGGGAGGGTACAATGAGCAGTTCTTC.

This chain links TRBV24-1 with TRBJ2-3, with D perhaps matching TRBD2 (8 bases). V lost 3 bases, J lost 0 bases, and 30 bases lay in between. CDR1 is KGHDR and CDR2 is SFDVKD in the germline V gene. The CDR3 spans 22 residues. The CDR3 loop reads CATSDPGWQGGLESGSTDTQYF. Here the CDR3 DNA reads TGTGCCACCAGTGATCCGGGGTGGCAGGGGGGACTAGAAAGTGGTAGCACAGATACGCAGTATTTT.

J is TRBJ2-4 and V is TRBV5-6, with unresolved D. The CDR3 spans 15 residues. Deletions cut 0 bases from V and 3 bases from J, with 10 bases between. The germline CDR1 and CDR2 sequences are SGHDT and YYEEEE. DNA of the CDR3: TGTGCCAGCAGCTTGGCCGGCGCGGACAAAAACATTCAGTACTTC. It translates to CASSLAGADKNIQYF.

This clonotype is medium-sized (0.01 to 0.1%) by share. This chain links TRBV12-3 or TRBV12-4 with TRBJ2-7; D remains ambiguous. Trimming took off 5 bases at V and 1 base at J, with 6 bases between the two ends. The CDR3 loop spans 12 amino acids. As DNA, the CDR3 is TGTGCCAGCAGTCAAGGGTCCTACGAGCAGTACTTC. Protein product: CASSQGSYEQYF.

This clonotype is labeled medium-sized. The chain links TRBV2 to TRBJ1-5, with TRBD1 as a possible D gene (5 bases). Germline V gene lookup returns CDR1 SNHLY and CDR2 FYNNEI. V lost 0 bases and J lost 7, with 13 bases in between. The CDR3 has 15 amino acids. For the CDR3, the DNA is TGTGCCAGCAGTGAAGCGGAGGGGAGCGGCCAGCCCCAGCATTTT. It translates to CASSEAEGSGQPQHF.

This clonotype was detected ten times or more. This chain joins TRBV27 and TRBJ2-7, with D uncertain. CDR3 length: 14 residues. Per the germline V gene, CDR1 is MNHEY and CDR2 is SMNVEV (reference sequence). V was trimmed by 2 bases and J by 0 bases, leaving 8 bases between them. The CDR3 region has the DNA TGTGCCAGCAGTTTAACCGCTCTCTCCTACGAGCAGTACTTC. Its translation: CASSLTALSYEQYF.

This clonotype occurred a few times. The chain recombines TRBV7-3 with TRBJ2-1, with 7 bases identical to TRBD1. Trimming at V came to 2 bases and at J to 8 bases, leaving 9 bases not matched to a gene. Germline CDR1 reads SGHTA; CDR2 reads FQGTGA. This CDR3 spans 15 amino acids. The CDR3 region is CASSLGAGGVDEQFF. DNA for the CDR3: TGTGCCAGCAGCTTAGGTGCAGGGGGTGTCGATGAGCAGTTCTTC.

The chain has TRBV20-1 and TRBJ2-1; TRBD2 is a possible D gene (6 bases). Trimming removed 5 bases at V and 0 bases at J, with 14 bases between. The CDR3 consists of 15 residues. Germline CDR1 reads DFQATT; CDR2 reads SNEGSKA (reference sequence). The CDR3 is CSAPLAPGSYNEQFF. In DNA, the CDR3 is TGCAGTGCTCCTCTAGCGCCCGGCTCCTACAATGAGCAGTTCTTC.

Details on this clonotype: At one boundary the junction diverges from the germline segment, which might be a read error. The rearrangement joins TRBV6-5 to TRBJ1-5; unclear D gene. The CDR3 has 15 residues. Germline lookup yields CDR1 MNHEY and CDR2 SVGAGI. CDR3 residues: CASRYRRDSNQPQHF. The CDR3 bases are TGTGCGAGCAGATACCGTAGAGATAGCAATCAGCCCCAGCATTTT.

This clonotype occurred many times. This chain links TRBV11-2 with TRBJ2-5; 10 positions agree with TRBD2. V shed 1 base and J 2 bases; nucleotides not matched to a gene: 7. This CDR3 is built from 17 residues. Germline CDR1 and CDR2: SGHAT and FQNNGV. DNA of the CDR3: TGTGCCAGCAGCTTAGCATACGGGACTAGCGTACAAGAGACCCAGTACTTC. Translating it yields CASSLAYGTSVQETQYF.

V is TRBV7-3 and J is TRBJ2-1; the match to TRBD1 covers 11 bases. Germline trimming cut 4 bases from V and 4 bases from J; bases unmatched to any gene: 6. CDR1 SGHTA and CDR2 FQGTGA come from the germline V gene. The CDR3 consists of 16 residues. The CDR3 sequence is CASSSKGTGGYNEQFF. DNA for the CDR3: TGTGCCAGCAGCTCTAAAGGGACAGGGGGGTACAATGAGCAGTTCTTC.

This sequence joins TRBV20-1 and TRBJ1-6; 8 nucleotides agree with TRBD1. V lost 6 bases and J lost 8; bases outside the gene matches: 9. Germline lookup yields CDR1 DFQATT and CDR2 SNEGSKA (reference sequence). CDR3 size: 14 residues. The CDR3 reads CSASAGGIDSPLHF. CDR3 nucleotide sequence: TGCAGTGCGTCGGCAGGGGGCATCGATTCACCCCTCCACTTT.

The table lists this clonotype with many counts. The CDR3 is CASRAGTNNSPLHF. CDR3 nucleotide sequence: TGTGCCAGCAGGGCCGGGACCAATAATTCACCCCTCCACTTT. The J gene is TRBJ1-6, the V gene TRBV6-6; possibly TRBD1 for D (5 bases). The CDR3 has 14 amino acids. V dropped 6 bases and J dropped 5 bases, with 11 bases sitting between them. Germline loops: CDR1 MNHNY, CDR2 SVGAGI (reference sequence).

The chain is built from TRBV2 and TRBJ1-1, with D tentatively TRBD1 (5 bases). Looked up from germline, CDR1 is SNHLY and CDR2 is FYNNEI. V was cut by 7 bases and J by 8 bases, with 17 bases left in between. The CDR3 extends over 13 amino acids. The CDR3 DNA sequence: TGTGCCAGCACGCCTTATGGGGGTAGGGAAGCTTTCTTT. Translated: CASTPYGGREAFF.

The genes are TRBV10-2 and TRBJ2-7; D unresolved. Per the germline V gene, CDR1 is WSHSY and CDR2 is SAAADI. V shed 4 bases and J shed 1 base, with 11 bases lying between them. The CDR3 contains 14 residues. The CDR3 region has the DNA TGCGCCAGCAGTGCCCTGGGCCCATCCTACGAGCAGTACGTC. Its protein is CASSALGPSYEQYV.

The sample holds one count of this clonotype. This may come from a read error, since a much larger clone is one base off. This chain connects TRBV30 to TRBJ2-7; D may be TRBD2 (7 bases). CDR1 is GTSNPN, CDR2 SVGIG, per germline (reference sequence). Deletions cut 1 base from V and 3 bases from J, with 16 bases between. This CDR3 region has 15 residues. The CDR3 region has the DNA TGTGCCTGGAGTGCACCGAGGGGGGGAAACTACGAGCAGTACTTC. Translating gives CAWSAPRGGNYEQYF.

This rearrangement joins TRBV14 to TRBJ1-1; the D is unclear. From germline, CDR1 is SGHDN and CDR2 FVKESK. This CDR3 comprises 16 residues. Deletions cut 0 bases from V and 4 bases from J, with 15 bases between. CDR3 DNA sequence: TGTGCCAGCAGCCAAGATGGTGGTGGCTGGGGCACTGAAGCTTTCTTT. The encoded protein is CASSQDGGGWGTEAFF. Supplemented by reference TRBV14 and TRBJ1-1, the full variable domain reads EAGVTQFPSHSVIEKGQTVTLRCDPISGHDNLYWYRRVMGKEIKFLLHFVKESKQDESGMPNNRFLAERTGGTYSTLKVQPAELEDSGVYFCASSQDGGGWGTEAFFGQGTRLTVV.

This chain uses TRBV10-2 with TRBJ2-7; perhaps D is TRBD1 or TRBD2 (5 bases each). The CDR3 length is 16 residues. Between the trimmed V and J ends, which lost 1 base and 6 bases, there was a span of 19 bases. Germline CDR1 WSHSY, CDR2 SAAADI. The CDR3 nucleotides are TGCGCCAGCAGTGAGTGGATCGGGGCGTTCTCGGGCGAGCAGTACTTC. Amino acids: CASSEWIGAFSGEQYF.

This chain connects TRBV7-9 to TRBJ2-2; 10 positions agree with TRBD1. CDR3 length: 14 amino acids. The germline gives CDR1 SEHNR, CDR2 FQNEAQ (reference sequence). V shed 5 bases and J 7 bases; nucleotides not matched to a gene: 4. DNA of the CDR3: TGTGCCAGCAGCCCGGGACAGGGGAACGGGGAGCTGTTTTTT. Protein: CASSPGQGNGELFF.

The V gene is TRBV24-1, the J gene TRBJ1-2; D might be TRBD1 (5 bases). Germline assignment: CDR1 KGHDR and CDR2 SFDVKD. The CDR3 spans 13 residues. V lost 1 base and J 8 bases, leaving 10 bases between the germline ends. The chain's CDR3 is CATSDFRGEGYTF. CDR3 sequence (DNA): TGTGCCACCAGTGATTTCAGAGGGGAGGGCTACACCTTC.

This clonotype was recorded at least ten times. The chain has TRBV28 and TRBJ2-7; 8 bases are shared with TRBD1. In germline, CDR1 is MDHEN, CDR2 SYDVKM. V trimming: 4 bases; J trimming: 2 bases; junction bases outside the gene matches: 7. The CDR3 contains 15 residues. The CDR3 DNA reads TGTGCCAGCAGTTCGGTGGGACAGGAAGCCTACGAGCAGTACTTC. Protein: CASSSVGQEAYEQYF.